This TCR beta chain was recorded in a study of T cell repertoires in cytomegalovirus infection. Across the study: Public TCR beta signatures provided an indication of both CMV infection and a matching HLA type. Study-wide findings and caveats: Public TCR beta family frequency separated CMV-and-HLA carriers, including in an independent cohort. Across the ex vivo response, the dominant clonotypes were HLA-C-restricted CMV-specific TCR beta clonotypes.

A note on this clonotype: What it recognizes is unknown.

V gave up 5 bases and J gave up 2 bases; unmatched junction bases: 13. This CDR3 region has 17 residues. Germline V lookup: CDR1 MDHEN, CDR2 SYDVKM. TCRdb redid the calling of the reads with MiXCR, one entry per CDR3 protein. The sample has about 220,000 distinct CDR3 sequences, around 35% seen once. The clonotype comes from a human donor in good health (CMV status not recorded). Some clones in this sample may be carry-over from other donors' samples. The J gene is TRBJ2-3, the V gene TRBV28; TRBD2 matches at 7 bases. This material consisted of CD8+ T cells from cultured PBMCs, taken from culture after CMV antigen stimulation. The chain's CDR3 is CASSPIERRETTDTQYF. The CDR3 coding sequence is TGTGCCAGCAGTCCAATCGAAAGGCGGGAGACCACAGATACGCAGTATTTT.